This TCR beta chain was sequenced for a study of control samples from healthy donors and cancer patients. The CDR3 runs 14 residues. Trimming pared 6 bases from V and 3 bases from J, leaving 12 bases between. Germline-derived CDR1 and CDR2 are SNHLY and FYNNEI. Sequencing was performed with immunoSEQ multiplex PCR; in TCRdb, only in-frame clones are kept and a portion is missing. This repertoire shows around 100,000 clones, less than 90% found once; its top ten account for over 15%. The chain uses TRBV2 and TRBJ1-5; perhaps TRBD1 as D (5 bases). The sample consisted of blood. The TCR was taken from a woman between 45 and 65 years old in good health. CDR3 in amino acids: CASRGTSLNQPQHF. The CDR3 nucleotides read TGTGCCAGCAGGGGGACCTCGCTCAATCAGCCCCAGCATTTT.